Shown below are 9 T cell receptor beta chains from a single sample sequenced in a study of T cell responses to AZD1222 COVID-19 vaccine. Sequencing was performed with immunoSEQ multiplex PCR; in TCRdb, only in-frame clones are kept and a portion is missing. The sample has roughly 150,000 clones, roughly 92% seen once. The specimen was peripheral blood, collected 28 days after the second AZD1222 dose. These receptors came from an adult who received the AZD1222 COVID-19 vaccine.

The chain combines TRBV9 with TRBJ2-3; D is perhaps TRBD1 (5 bases). This CDR3 is 16 amino acids long. Germline CDR1 is SGDLS and CDR2 is YYNGEE. Trimming removed 0 bases at V and 4 bases at J, with 15 bases between. This CDR3 is CASSVASGRVADTQYF. CDR3 coding DNA: TGTGCCAGCAGCGTAGCTTCGGGCAGGGTGGCAGATACGCAGTATTTT.

This chain uses TRBV19 with TRBJ1-5; D is ambiguous. Trimming stripped 2 bases from V and 2 bases from J, with 10 bases between. Germline loops: CDR1 LNHDA, CDR2 SQIVND (reference sequence). CDR3 length equals 15 residues. This CDR3 is CASSIPGLGNQPQHF. DNA for the CDR3: TGTGCCAGTAGTATACCCGGCTTGGGCAATCAGCCCCAGCATTTT.

The table lists this clone with a count of one. This chain links TRBV11-2 with TRBJ2-5, with a possible D match to TRBD1 (6 bases). The length of the CDR3 is 13 residues. The germline V and J ends were trimmed by 3 bases and 4 bases, with 9 bases remaining between them. From germline, CDR1 is SGHAT and CDR2 FQNNGV. This CDR3 is CASSFARGETQYF. The CDR3 bases are TGTGCCAGCAGCTTCGCCAGGGGAGAGACCCAGTACTTC.

The V and J genes are TRBV24-1 and TRBJ1-5; D unclear. This CDR3 has 13 residues. CDR1 is KGHDR and CDR2 is SFDVKD in the germline V gene. The V gene lost 6 bases and the J gene lost 0 bases, with 5 bases spanning the gap. The CDR3 coding sequence is TGTGCCACCAGTAGTGCTAGCAATCAGCCCCAGCATTTT. It yields the protein CATSSASNQPQHF.

This chain connects TRBV15 to TRBJ2-6; D possibly corresponds to TRBD1 (5 bases). The CDR3 contains 16 residues. The germline gives CDR1 LNHNV, CDR2 YYDKDF (reference sequence). V was shortened by 5 bases and J by 4 bases, with 15 bases between the two germline ends. The CDR3 DNA sequence: TGTGCCACCAGCGGGTCTAGGGGTGGCGGGGCCAACGTCCTGACTTTC. It encodes CATSGSRGGGANVLTF.

The V call is TRBV6-5, the J call TRBJ2-7; 11 positions agree with TRBD1. The germline V gene encodes CDR1 MNHEY and CDR2 SVGAGI. The CDR3 sequence is 15 residues long. Unmatched junction bases numbered 5, after V lost 6 bases and J lost 1 base. The CDR3 sequence: CASSRTGGKSYEQYF. CDR3 nucleotide sequence: TGTGCCAGCAGCCGGACAGGGGGCAAGTCCTACGAGCAGTACTTC.

V and J are TRBV12-3 or TRBV12-4 and TRBJ2-7; weak D call: TRBD2 (6 bases). Trimming cost V 4 bases and J 12 bases, with 10 bases left between them. CDR3 length: 10 amino acids. CDR3: CASSYGRWYF. CDR3 sequence (DNA): TGTGCCAGCAGTTACGGGAGATGGTACTTC.

The V gene is TRBV11-2, the J gene TRBJ1-3; D is perhaps TRBD1 (5 bases). The CDR3 is 17 residues long. CDR1 and CDR2 (germline): SGHAT, FQNNGV. Trimming left V 4 bases short and J 6 bases short, with 22 bases between. Written as DNA, the CDR3 is TGTGCCAGCAGCTCGCCCCCAAGGGACCGCGGCCCAAACACCATATATTTT. Translated: CASSSPPRDRGPNTIYF.

This rearrangement joins TRBV27 to TRBJ1-1, with D unresolved. Trimming stripped 3 bases from V and 3 bases from J, with 14 bases between. CDR3 length equals 15 residues. From germline, CDR1 is MNHEY and CDR2 SMNVEV (reference sequence). As DNA, the CDR3 is TGTGCCAGCAGTTTCGCGGCCAGGCTCGACACTGAAGCTTTCTTT. Translation gives CASSFAARLDTEAFF.